This passage covers 22 T cell receptor beta chains from one sample sequenced in a study of regulatory T cells in long-lasting Graves disease. Time point meaning: persistent/refractory GD, antithyroid drugs over 5 years with positive TRAb. PBMC RNA served as the TCR library source. The authors built TCR beta libraries using iRepertoire HTBI primers and Arm-PCR of CDR3 regions. TCRdb re-called the multiplex PCR reads with MiXCR, one entry per CDR3 protein. The repertoire consists of fewer than 400,000 distinct CDR3 sequences, with 20% occurring once and the leading ten covering 29%. The sequences come from peripheral blood mononuclear cells (PBMCs), collected when the disease was refractory, from a patient treated with antithyroid drugs. All receptors come from a female donor with Graves disease.

This clonotype showed up just a few times. The genes are TRBV5-1 and TRBJ2-5; D call uncertain. The germline V and J ends were trimmed by 7 bases and 2 bases, with 15 bases remaining between them. The CDR3 is made up of 14 amino acids. The V gene's germline CDR1 is SGHRS and CDR2 YFSETQ. For the CDR3, the DNA is TGCGCCAGCCGCCAGTTGATGGGTCAAGAGACCCAGTACTTC. Translated, it gives CASRQLMGQETQYF.

This clonotype was counted a few times. The chain links TRBV6-2 or TRBV6-3 to TRBJ1-5; 7 nucleotides match TRBD1. In germline, CDR1 is MNHEY, CDR2 SVGEGT. The CDR3 totals 15 residues. Losses at the gene ends were 7 bases for V and 0 bases for J; bases not matched to a gene: 6. The CDR3 bases are TGTGCCAGCAAAGGACAGGCATATAGCAATCAGCCCCAGCATTTT. Translating gives CASKGQAYSNQPQHF.

The chain joins TRBV6-2 or TRBV6-3 to TRBJ2-2; D is perhaps TRBD1 or TRBD2 (6 bases each). In germline, CDR1 is MNHEY, CDR2 SVGEGT. The CDR3 spans 14 residues. Trimming pared 4 bases from V and 5 bases from J, leaving 11 bases between. The CDR3 spells CASSWGAVTGELFF. CDR3 sequence (DNA): TGTGCCAGCAGTTGGGGGGCGGTGACCGGGGAGCTGTTTTTT.

The CDR3 sequence: CAIRGTGNTIYF. Here the CDR3 DNA reads TGTGCCATCAGAGGGACCGGAAACACCATATATTTT. This chain joins TRBV10-3 and TRBJ1-3, with D possibly matching TRBD1 (5 bases). The V gene lost 6 bases and the J gene lost 4 bases, with 7 bases spanning the gap. Looked up from germline, CDR1 is ENHRY and CDR2 is SYGVKD. CDR3 length equals 12 residues.

This clonotype was found a few times. The chain couples TRBV18 to TRBJ1-5; TRBD1 agrees at 7 bases. Germline CDR1 and CDR2: KGHSH and LQKENI. This CDR3 has 15 amino acids. With 2 bases clipped from V and 2 bases from J, the junction kept 3 bases outside the gene matches. The CDR3 nucleotides are TGTGCCAGCTCACCAGAGGGGGCAGGCAATCAGCCCCAGCATTTT. Encoded protein: CASSPEGAGNQPQHF.

This clonotype came up many times. This chain joins TRBV5-1 and TRBJ2-5, with 7 bases matching TRBD1. Losses at the gene ends were 4 bases for V and 1 base for J; bases not matched to a gene: 4. The germline V gene has CDR1 SGHRS and CDR2 YFSETQ. CDR3 length: 14 residues. CDR3 nucleotides: TGCGCCAGCAGCGAGACAGGGAGCCAAGAGACCCAGTACTTC. Amino acids: CASSETGSQETQYF.

About this clonotype: A read error may be the cause here, since a much bigger clone is one base away. The J gene is TRBJ1-5, the V gene TRBV15; D gene ambiguous. The length of the CDR3 is 14 residues. The germline V gene has CDR1 LNHNV and CDR2 YYDKDF (reference sequence). CDR3 in DNA: TGTGCCACCGGCAGAGACGGCTGGCCACAGCCCCAGCATTTT. Encoded protein: CATGRDGWPQPQHF.

The genes are TRBV19 and TRBJ2-7; D might be TRBD1 (5 bases). The V gene lost 4 bases and the J gene lost 4 bases, with 14 bases spanning the gap. Germline CDR1 reads LNHDA; CDR2 reads SQIVND (reference sequence). The CDR3 has 14 amino acids. CDR3 sequence: CASSTSDRLYEQYF. The DNA for the CDR3 is TGTGCCAGTAGTACTTCTGACAGATTATACGAGCAGTACTTC.

This clonotype was recorded many times. This chain uses TRBV15 with TRBJ2-5, with 9 bases aligning to TRBD2. V trimming: 1 base; J trimming: 2 bases; junction bases outside the gene matches: 11. Germline V gives CDR1 LNHNV, CDR2 YYDKDF (reference sequence). The CDR3 consists of 18 residues. CDR3 loop: CATSRGRLILAGQETQYF. CDR3 in DNA: TGTGCCACCAGCAGAGGAAGGCTAATACTAGCGGGTCAAGAGACCCAGTACTTC.

The chain links TRBV7-3 to TRBJ1-1; weak D call: TRBD1 (5 bases). The CDR3 contains 16 residues. Trimming took 0 bases from V and 5 from J, leaving 16 bases between them. Germline CDR1 reads SGHTA; CDR2 reads FQGTGA. This chain's CDR3 is CASSLTSGGVRTEAFF. CDR3 nucleotides: TGTGCCAGCAGCTTAACCTCCGGGGGAGTGAGGACTGAAGCTTTCTTT. Full variable domain (remainder filled in from reference TRBV7-3 and TRBJ1-1): GAGVSQTPSNKVTEKGKYVELRCDPISGHTALYWYRQSLGQGPEFLIYFQGTGAADDSGLPNDRFFAVRPEGSVSTLKIQRTERGDSAVYLCASSLTSGGVRTEAFFGQGTRLTVV.

This clonotype was counted many times. Compared with germline, one end of the junction differs, possibly owing to a read error. This chain connects TRBV5-1 to TRBJ1-2, with 7 nucleotides matching TRBD1. This CDR3 contains 14 residues. Germline CDR1 is SGHRS and CDR2 is YFSETQ. The CDR3 loop is CASSLEQGNYGYTF. The DNA of the CDR3 is TGTGCCAGCAGCTTGGAACAGGGGAACTATGGCTACACCTTC. The complete variable domain, with remaining parts taken from reference TRBV5-1 and TRBJ1-2, reads KAGVTQTPRYLIKTRGQQVTLSCSPISGHRSVSWYQQTPGQGLQFLFEYFSETQRNKGNFPGRFSGRQFSNSRSEMNVSTLELGDSALYLCASSLEQGNYGYTFGSGTRLTVV.

This clonotype was recorded at least ten times. The chain carries TRBV20-1 and TRBJ1-4; the D is unclear. V lost 3 bases and J lost 7, with 9 bases in between. The CDR3 totals 12 residues. Germline V gene lookup returns CDR1 DFQATT and CDR2 SNEGSKA (reference sequence). The CDR3 nucleotides are TGCAGTGCTAGTGGTCGTCCTGAAAAACTGTTTTTT. This gives the protein CSASGRPEKLFF.

This clonotype turned up a few times. CDR3 protein: CASSPLAGELFF. For the CDR3, the DNA is TGTGCCAGTAGCCCCTTAGCCGGGGAGCTGTTTTTT. The chain has TRBV19 and TRBJ2-2; D gene uncertain. V lost 6 bases to trimming and J lost 6 bases, with 8 bases between them. The CDR3 has 12 residues. Germline lookup yields CDR1 LNHDA and CDR2 SQIVND (reference sequence).

CDR3 protein: CASSVGDSRGGYYEQYF. The CDR3 nucleotides are TGTGCCAGCAGCGTAGGGGACAGCCGCGGGGGGTACTACGAGCAGTACTTC. The rearrangement uses TRBV9 and TRBJ2-7, with TRBD2 as a possible D gene (8 bases). CDR1 SGDLS and CDR2 YYNGEE come from the germline V gene. V was pared by 0 bases and J by 3 bases, with 19 bases between. The CDR3 is 17 residues long. Looking up the rest from reference TRBV9 and TRBJ2-7 gives the full variable domain: DSGVTQTPKHLITATGQRVTLRCSPRSGDLSVYWYQQSLDQGLQFLIQYYNGEERAKGNILERFSAQQFPDLHSELNLSSLELGDSALYFCASSVGDSRGGYYEQYFGPGTRLTVT.

The chain recombines TRBV20-1 with TRBJ2-3, with TRBD2 identical over 15 bases. The V segment lost 3 bases and the J segment 4 bases; nucleotides outside the gene matches: 5. The CDR3 totals 16 residues. CDR1 DFQATT and CDR2 SNEGSKA come from the germline V gene (reference sequence). CDR3 bases: TGCAGTGCTAGCGGACTAGCGGGAGGGGAGGCAGATACGCAGTATTTT. This encodes CSASGLAGGEADTQYF.

The chain has TRBV14 and TRBJ1-1; D is perhaps TRBD1 (5 bases). The CDR3 has 18 amino acids. Germline assignment: CDR1 SGHDN and CDR2 FVKESK. Between the trimmed V and J ends, which lost 0 bases and 1 base, there was a span of 18 bases. CDR3 DNA sequence: TGTGCCAGCAGCCAAGACTCTCGGGGACGCTACTCGAACACTGAAGCTTTCTTT. This translates into CASSQDSRGRYSNTEAFF.

The V gene is TRBV6-2 or TRBV6-3, the J gene TRBJ1-5; D gene ambiguous. The CDR3 totals 14 residues. V was trimmed by 6 bases and J by 3 bases, leaving 12 bases between them. The V gene's germline CDR1 is MNHEY and CDR2 SVGEGT. The CDR3, as DNA: TGTGCCAGCAGGGCCCCAGGCACCAATCAGCCCCAGCATTTT. It is translated as CASRAPGTNQPQHF.

The table lists this clonotype with many counts. The V gene is TRBV7-2, the J gene TRBJ2-7; 10 positions agree with TRBD1. With V trimmed by 3 bases and J by 6 bases, 5 bases remained unmatched. Germline CDR1 reads SGHTA; CDR2 reads FQGNSA. The CDR3 sequence is 14 residues long. CDR3 in DNA: TGTGCCAGCAGCTTTCGGGACAGGGGTTCCGAGCAGTACTTC. Encoded protein: CASSFRDRGSEQYF.

CDR3 sequence (DNA): TGTGCCAGCAGCCCTCTAGCGGGCCCCTACAATGAGCAGTTCTTC. Its protein product is CASSPLAGPYNEQFF. The chain recombines TRBV14 with TRBJ2-1; TRBD2 agrees at 8 bases. The CDR3 runs 15 residues. The germline V gene has CDR1 SGHDN and CDR2 FVKESK. Trimming took 4 bases from V and 2 from J; bases not matched to a gene: 4.

This clonotype occurred many times. This rearrangement joins TRBV2 to TRBJ2-5, with 8 bases lining up with TRBD1. The germline CDR1 and CDR2 sequences are SNHLY and FYNNEI. This CDR3 has 14 residues. The V gene end was trimmed by 6 bases and the J gene end by 5 bases; junction bases not matched to a gene: 8. The CDR3 bases are TGTGCCAGCAGGGGGGACAGGAGGTTTGAGACCCAGTACTTC. Translation gives CASRGDRRFETQYF.

This clonotype showed up many times. CDR3 DNA sequence: TGTGCCAGCAGCTTAGGGACTAGCGACTCCTACGAGCAGTACTTC. Protein sequence: CASSLGTSDSYEQYF. The rearrangement uses TRBV7-6 and TRBJ2-7, with 9 bases fitting TRBD2. Germline V lookup: CDR1 SGHVS, CDR2 FNYEAQ. Germline trimming cut 1 base from V and 0 bases from J; bases unmatched to any gene: 1. This CDR3 has 15 residues.

Ten or more counts support this clonotype. This chain connects TRBV6-5 to TRBJ2-6; unclear D gene. CDR3 length equals 13 residues. The V end lost 4 bases, the J end lost 2 bases, and 3 bases lay between the germline ends. The germline V gene has CDR1 MNHEY and CDR2 SVGAGI. The CDR3 nucleotides are TGTGCCAGCAGTTTCGCTGGGGCCAACGTCCTGACTTTC. Translating it yields CASSFAGANVLTF.